The T cell receptor beta chain under discussion was sequenced for a study of graft-versus-host responses after intestinal transplantation. Study conclusions and caveats: Peak GvH clone levels in circulation were associated with early post-transplant HvG declines. Recipient marrow held GvH clones, some first seen in ileum or blood.

Libraries were prepared by immunoSEQ multiplex PCR; TCRdb keeps only in-frame clonotypes and omits some of them. The table records about 85,000 clones, 91% of them present only once. Trimming pared 7 bases from V and 2 bases from J, leaving 14 bases between. The CDR3 spans 14 residues. CDR1 LNHDA and CDR2 SQIVND come from the germline V gene (reference sequence). On this clone itself: Antigen unknown.

Sample: unstimulated CD8+ T cells sorted from spleen or lymph node cells, taken before transplant. This chain uses TRBV19 with TRBJ1-2; D might be TRBD1 (6 bases). The clonotype was recovered from a human donor who was the organ donor for an intestinal transplant. Here the CDR3 DNA reads TGTGCCAGTAACTTCCGAGGACAGAACTATGGCTACACCTTC. This encodes CASNFRGQNYGYTF.